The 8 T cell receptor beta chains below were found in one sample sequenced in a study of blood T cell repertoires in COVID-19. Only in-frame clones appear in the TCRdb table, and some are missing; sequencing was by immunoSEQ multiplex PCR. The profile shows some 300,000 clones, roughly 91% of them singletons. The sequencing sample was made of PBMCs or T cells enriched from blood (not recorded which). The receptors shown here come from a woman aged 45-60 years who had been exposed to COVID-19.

CDR3 region: CASSLTGPWEQYF. The CDR3 DNA reads as TGTGCCAGCAGTCTCACAGGGCCCTGGGAGCAGTACTTC. This chain joins TRBV6-5 and TRBJ2-7, with D maybe TRBD1 (6 bases). Germline CDR1 MNHEY, CDR2 SVGAGI. This CDR3 has 13 residues. V dropped 5 bases and J dropped 7 bases, with 15 bases sitting between them.

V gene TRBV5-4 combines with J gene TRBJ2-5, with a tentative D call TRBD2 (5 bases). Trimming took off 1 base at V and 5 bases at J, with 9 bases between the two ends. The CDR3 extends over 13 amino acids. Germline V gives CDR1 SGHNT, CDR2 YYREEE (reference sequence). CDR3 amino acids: CASSLLGGETQYF. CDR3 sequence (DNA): TGTGCCAGCAGCTTGTTGGGCGGGGAGACCCAGTACTTC.

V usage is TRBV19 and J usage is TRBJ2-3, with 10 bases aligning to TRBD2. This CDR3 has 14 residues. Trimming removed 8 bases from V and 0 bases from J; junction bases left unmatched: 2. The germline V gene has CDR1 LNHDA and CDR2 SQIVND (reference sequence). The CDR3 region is CASVTSGSTDTQYF. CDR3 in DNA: TGTGCCAGTGTGACTAGCGGGAGCACAGATACGCAGTATTTT.

CDR3 residues: CASSQDRDYGYTF. CDR3 DNA: TGTGCCAGCAGCCAAGACAGGGACTATGGCTACACCTTC. The chain links TRBV6-6 to TRBJ1-2; 7 bases map to TRBD1. Trimming removed 6 bases from V and 3 bases from J; junction bases left unmatched: 4. Germline assignment: CDR1 MNHNY and CDR2 SVGAGI (reference sequence). The CDR3 is made up of 13 amino acids.

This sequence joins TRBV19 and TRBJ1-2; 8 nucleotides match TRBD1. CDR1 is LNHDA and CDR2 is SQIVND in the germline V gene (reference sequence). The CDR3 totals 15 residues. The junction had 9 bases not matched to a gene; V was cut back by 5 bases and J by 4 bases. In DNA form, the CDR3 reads TGTGCCAGTAGTTCGACAGGGGAGGCCTTCTATGGCTACACCTTC. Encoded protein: CASSSTGEAFYGYTF. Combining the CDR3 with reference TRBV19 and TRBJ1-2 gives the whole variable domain DGGITQSPKYLFRKEGQNVTLSCEQNLNHDAMYWYRQDPGQGLRLIYYSQIVNDFQKGDIAEGYSVSREKKESFPLTVTSAQKNPTAFYLCASSSTGEAFYGYTFGSGTRLTVV.

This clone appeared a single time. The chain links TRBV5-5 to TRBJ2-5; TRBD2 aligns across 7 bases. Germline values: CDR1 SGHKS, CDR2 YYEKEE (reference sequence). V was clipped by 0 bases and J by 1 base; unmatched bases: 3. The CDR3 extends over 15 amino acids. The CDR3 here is CASSLGGGLQETQYF. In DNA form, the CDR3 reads TGTGCCAGCAGCTTGGGCGGGGGACTCCAAGAGACCCAGTACTTC. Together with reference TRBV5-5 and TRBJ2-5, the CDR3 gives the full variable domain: DAGVTQSPTHLIKTRGQQVTLRCSPISGHKSVSWYQQVLGQGPQFIFQYYEKEERGRGNFPDRFSARQFPNYSSELNVNALLLGDSALYLCASSLGGGLQETQYFGPGTRLLVL.

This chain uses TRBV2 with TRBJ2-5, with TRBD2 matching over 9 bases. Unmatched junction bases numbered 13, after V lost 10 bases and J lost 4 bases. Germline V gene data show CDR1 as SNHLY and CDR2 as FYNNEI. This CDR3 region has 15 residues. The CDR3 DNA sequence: TGTGCCATAACCCCCGGGACTAGCTTACGAGAGACCCAGTACTTC. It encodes CAITPGTSLRETQYF.

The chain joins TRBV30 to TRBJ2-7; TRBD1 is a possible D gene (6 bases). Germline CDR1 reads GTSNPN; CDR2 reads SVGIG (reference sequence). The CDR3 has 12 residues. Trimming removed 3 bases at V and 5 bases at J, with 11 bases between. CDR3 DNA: TGTGCCTGGAGCCAAACAGGGCACGAGCAGTACTTC. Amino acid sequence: CAWSQTGHEQYF.